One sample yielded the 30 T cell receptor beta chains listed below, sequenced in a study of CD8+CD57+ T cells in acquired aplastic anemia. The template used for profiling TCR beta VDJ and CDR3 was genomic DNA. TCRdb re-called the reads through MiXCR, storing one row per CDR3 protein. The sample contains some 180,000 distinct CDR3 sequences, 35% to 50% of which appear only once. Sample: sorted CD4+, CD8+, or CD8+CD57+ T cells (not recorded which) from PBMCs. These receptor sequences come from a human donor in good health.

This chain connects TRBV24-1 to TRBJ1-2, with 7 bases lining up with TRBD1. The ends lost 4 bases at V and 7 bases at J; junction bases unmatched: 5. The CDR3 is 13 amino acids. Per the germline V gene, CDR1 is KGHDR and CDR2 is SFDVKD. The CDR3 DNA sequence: TGTGCCACCAGTGAGCCGACAGGGAGTGGCTACACCTTC. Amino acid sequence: CATSEPTGSGYTF.

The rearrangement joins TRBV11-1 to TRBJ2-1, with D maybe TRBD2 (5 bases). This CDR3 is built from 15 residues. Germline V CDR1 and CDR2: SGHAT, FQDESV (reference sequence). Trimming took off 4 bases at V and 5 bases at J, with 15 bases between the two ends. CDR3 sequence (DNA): TGTGCCAGCAGCTCCCCCTCACTAGTAAACAATGAGCAGTTCTTC. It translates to CASSSPSLVNNEQFF.

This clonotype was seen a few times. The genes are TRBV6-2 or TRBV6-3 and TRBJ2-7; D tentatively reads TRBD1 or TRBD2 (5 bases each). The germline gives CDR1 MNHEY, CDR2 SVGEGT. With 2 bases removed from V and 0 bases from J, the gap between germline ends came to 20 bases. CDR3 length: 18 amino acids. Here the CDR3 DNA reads TGTGCCAGCAGTTACCGGTACGGGTGGGGGAGCGGCTCCTACGAGCAGTACTTC. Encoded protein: CASSYRYGWGSGSYEQYF.

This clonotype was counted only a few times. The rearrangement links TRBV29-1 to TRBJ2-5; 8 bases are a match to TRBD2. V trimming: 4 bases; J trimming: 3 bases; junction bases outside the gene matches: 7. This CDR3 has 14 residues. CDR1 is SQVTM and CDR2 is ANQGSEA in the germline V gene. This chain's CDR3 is CSVVVLAAEETQYF. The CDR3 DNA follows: TGCAGCGTTGTTGTACTAGCGGCTGAAGAGACCCAGTACTTC. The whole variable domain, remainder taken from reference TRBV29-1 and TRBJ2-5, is SAVISQKPSRDICQRGTSLTIQCQVDSQVTMMFWYRQQPGQSLTLIATANQGSEATYESGFVIDKFPISRPNLTFSTLTVSNMSPEDSSIYLCSVVVLAAEETQYFGPGTRLLVL.

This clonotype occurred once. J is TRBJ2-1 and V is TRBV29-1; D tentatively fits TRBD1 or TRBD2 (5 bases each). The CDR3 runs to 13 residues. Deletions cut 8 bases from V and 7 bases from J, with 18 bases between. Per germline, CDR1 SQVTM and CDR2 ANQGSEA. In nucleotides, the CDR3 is TGCAGCCTCATGTCGGGGCCAGGGAATGAGCAGTTCTTC. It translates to CSLMSGPGNEQFF.

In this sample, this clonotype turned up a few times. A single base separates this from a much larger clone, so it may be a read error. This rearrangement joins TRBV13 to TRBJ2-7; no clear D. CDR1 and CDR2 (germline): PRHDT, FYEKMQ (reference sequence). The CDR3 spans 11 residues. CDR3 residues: CASSLHHEQCF. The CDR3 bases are TGTGCCAGCAGCTTACACCACGAGCAGTGCTTC.

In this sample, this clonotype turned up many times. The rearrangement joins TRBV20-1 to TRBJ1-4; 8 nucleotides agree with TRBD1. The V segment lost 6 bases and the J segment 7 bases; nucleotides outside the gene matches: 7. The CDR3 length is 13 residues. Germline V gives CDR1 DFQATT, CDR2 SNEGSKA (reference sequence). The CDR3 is CSAEDRGSEKLFF. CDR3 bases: TGCAGTGCCGAAGACAGGGGTAGTGAAAAACTGTTTTTT.

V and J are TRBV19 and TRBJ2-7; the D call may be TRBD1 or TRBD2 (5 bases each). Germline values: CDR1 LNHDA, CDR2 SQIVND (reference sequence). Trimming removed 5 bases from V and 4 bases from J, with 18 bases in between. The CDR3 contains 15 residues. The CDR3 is CASSRYRDLSYEQYF. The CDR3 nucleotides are TGTGCCAGTAGTCGTTACCGGGACCTGTCATACGAGCAGTACTTC. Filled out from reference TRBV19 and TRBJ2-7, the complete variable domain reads DGGITQSPKYLFRKEGQNVTLSCEQNLNHDAMYWYRQDPGQGLRLIYYSQIVNDFQKGDIAEGYSVSREKKESFPLTVTSAQKNPTAFYLCASSRYRDLSYEQYFGPGTRLTVT.

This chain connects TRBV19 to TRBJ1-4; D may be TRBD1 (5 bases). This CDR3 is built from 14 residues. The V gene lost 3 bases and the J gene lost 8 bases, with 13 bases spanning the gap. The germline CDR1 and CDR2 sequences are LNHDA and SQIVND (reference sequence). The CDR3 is CASSIGGRGEKLFF. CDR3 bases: TGTGCCAGTAGTATTGGGGGACGAGGGGAAAAACTGTTTTTT.

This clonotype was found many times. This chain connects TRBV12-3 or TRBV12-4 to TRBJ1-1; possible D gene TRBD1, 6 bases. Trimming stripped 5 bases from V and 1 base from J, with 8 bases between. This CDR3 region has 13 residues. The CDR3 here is CASSGTRNTEAFF. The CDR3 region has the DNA TGTGCCAGCAGTGGGACACGGAACACTGAAGCTTTCTTT.

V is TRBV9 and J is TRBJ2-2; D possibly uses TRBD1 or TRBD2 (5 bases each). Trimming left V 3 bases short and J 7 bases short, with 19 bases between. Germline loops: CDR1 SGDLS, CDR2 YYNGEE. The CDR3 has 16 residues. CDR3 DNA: TGTGCCAGCAGCGCGAGGGACCACGAGGTTAGCGGGGAGCTGTTTTTT. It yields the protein CASSARDHEVSGELFF.

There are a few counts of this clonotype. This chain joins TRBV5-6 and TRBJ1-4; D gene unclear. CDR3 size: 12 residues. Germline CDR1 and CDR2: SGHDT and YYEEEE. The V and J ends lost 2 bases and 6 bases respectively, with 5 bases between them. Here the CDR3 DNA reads TGTGCCAGCAGCTTCTTTGATGAAAAACTGTTTTTT. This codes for CASSFFDEKLFF. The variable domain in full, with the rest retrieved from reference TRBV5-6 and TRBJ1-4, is DAGVTQSPTHLIKTRGQQVTLRCSPKSGHDTVSWYQQALGQGPQFIFQYYEEEERQRGNFPDRFSGHQFPNYSSELNVNALLLGDSALYLCASSFFDEKLFFGSGTQLSVL.

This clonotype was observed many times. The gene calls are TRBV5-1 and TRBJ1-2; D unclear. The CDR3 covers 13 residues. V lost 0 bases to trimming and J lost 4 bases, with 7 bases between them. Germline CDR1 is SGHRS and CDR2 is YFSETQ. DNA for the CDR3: TGCGCCAGCAGCTTGGACAACTCCTATGGCTACACCTTC. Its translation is CASSLDNSYGYTF.

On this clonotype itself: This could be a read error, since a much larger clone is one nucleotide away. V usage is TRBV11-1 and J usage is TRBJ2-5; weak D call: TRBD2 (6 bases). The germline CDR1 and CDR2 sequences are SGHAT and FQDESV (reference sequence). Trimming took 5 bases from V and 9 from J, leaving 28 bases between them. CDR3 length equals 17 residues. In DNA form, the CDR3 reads TGTGCCAGCAGCCCACTCCAGGGCAGTCGGTGGTGGGAGGCCCAGTACTTC. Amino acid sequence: CASSPLQGSRWWEAQYF.

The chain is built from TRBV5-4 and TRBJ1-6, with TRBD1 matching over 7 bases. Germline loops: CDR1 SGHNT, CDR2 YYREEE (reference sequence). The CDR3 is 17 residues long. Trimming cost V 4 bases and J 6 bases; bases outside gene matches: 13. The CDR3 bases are TGTGCCAGCAGCCTGGAGGGGTCGGGACAGCTTAATTCACCCCTCCACTTT. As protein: CASSLEGSGQLNSPLHF.

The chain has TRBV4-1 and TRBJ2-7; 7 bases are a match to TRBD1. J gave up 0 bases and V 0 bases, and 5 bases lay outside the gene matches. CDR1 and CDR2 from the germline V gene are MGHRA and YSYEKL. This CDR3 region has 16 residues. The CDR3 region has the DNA TGCGCCAGCAGCCAAGAAGGGACAGCCTCCTCCTACGAGCAGTACTTC. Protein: CASSQEGTASSYEQYF.

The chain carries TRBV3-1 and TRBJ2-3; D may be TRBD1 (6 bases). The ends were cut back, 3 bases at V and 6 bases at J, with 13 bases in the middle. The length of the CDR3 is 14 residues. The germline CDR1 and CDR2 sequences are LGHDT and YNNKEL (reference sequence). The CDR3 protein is CASSHWGQGDTQYF. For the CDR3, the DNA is TGTGCCAGCAGCCATTGGGGGCAGGGGGATACGCAGTATTTT.

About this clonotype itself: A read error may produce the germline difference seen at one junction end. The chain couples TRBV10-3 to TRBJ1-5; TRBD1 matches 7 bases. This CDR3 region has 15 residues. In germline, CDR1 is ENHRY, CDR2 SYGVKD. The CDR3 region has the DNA TGTGCCAGCAGTTCCGGCGAGACAGGGATCCAGCCCCAGCATTTT. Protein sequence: CASSSGETGIQPQHF.

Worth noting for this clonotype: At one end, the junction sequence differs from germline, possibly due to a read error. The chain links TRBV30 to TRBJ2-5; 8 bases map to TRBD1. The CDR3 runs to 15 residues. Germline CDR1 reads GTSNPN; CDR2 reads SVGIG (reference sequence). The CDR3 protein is CARSVSRGRGETQYF. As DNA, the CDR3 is TGTGCCCGGAGTGTGTCCAGGGGGCGCGGAGAGACCCAGTACTTC.

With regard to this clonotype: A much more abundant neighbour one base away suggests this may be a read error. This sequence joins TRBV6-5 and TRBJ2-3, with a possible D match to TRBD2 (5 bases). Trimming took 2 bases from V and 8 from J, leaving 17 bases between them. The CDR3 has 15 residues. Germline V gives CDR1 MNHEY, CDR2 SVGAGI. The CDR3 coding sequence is TGTGCCAGCAGTTACAGGGAAGAACGAGGAGGTACGCAGTATTTT. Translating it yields CASSYREERGGTQYF.

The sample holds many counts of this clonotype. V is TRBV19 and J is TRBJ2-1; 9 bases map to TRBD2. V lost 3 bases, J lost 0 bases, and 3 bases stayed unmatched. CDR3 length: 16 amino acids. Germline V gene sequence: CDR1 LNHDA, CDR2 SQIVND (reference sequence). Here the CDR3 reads CASSISGGSSYNEQFF. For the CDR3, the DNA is TGTGCCAGTAGTATTAGCGGGGGAAGCTCCTACAATGAGCAGTTCTTC. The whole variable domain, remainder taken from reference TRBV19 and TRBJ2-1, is DGGITQSPKYLFRKEGQNVTLSCEQNLNHDAMYWYRQDPGQGLRLIYYSQIVNDFQKGDIAEGYSVSREKKESFPLTVTSAQKNPTAFYLCASSISGGSSYNEQFFGPGTRLTVL.

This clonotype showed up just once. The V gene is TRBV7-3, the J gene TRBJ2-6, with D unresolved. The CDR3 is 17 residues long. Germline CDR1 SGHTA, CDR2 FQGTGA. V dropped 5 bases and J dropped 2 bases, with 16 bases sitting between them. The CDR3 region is CASSPPGGRAGANVLTF. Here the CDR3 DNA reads TGTGCCAGCAGCCCCCCAGGCGGCCGAGCTGGGGCCAACGTCCTGACTTTC.

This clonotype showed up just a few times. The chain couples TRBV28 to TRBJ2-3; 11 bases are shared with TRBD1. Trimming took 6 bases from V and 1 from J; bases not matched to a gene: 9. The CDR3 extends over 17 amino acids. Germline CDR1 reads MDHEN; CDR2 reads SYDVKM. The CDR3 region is CASRTGTGGIGTDTQYF. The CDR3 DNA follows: TGTGCCAGCAGAACCGGGACAGGGGGTATAGGCACAGATACGCAGTATTTT.

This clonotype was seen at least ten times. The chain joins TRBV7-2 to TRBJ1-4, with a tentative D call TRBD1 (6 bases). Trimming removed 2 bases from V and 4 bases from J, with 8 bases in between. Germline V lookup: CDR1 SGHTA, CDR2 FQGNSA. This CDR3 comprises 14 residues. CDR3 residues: CASSLNRDNEKLFF. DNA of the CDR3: TGTGCCAGCAGCTTAAACAGGGATAATGAAAAACTGTTTTTT.

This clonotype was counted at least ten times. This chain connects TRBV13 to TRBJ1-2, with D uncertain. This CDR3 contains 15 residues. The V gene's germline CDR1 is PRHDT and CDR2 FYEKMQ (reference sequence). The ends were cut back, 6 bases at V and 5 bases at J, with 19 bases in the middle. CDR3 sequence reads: CASSLGLTQAYGYTF. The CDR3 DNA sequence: TGTGCCAGCAGTCTAGGACTTACGCAAGCTTATGGCTACACCTTC.

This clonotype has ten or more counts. In DNA form, the CDR3 reads TGTGCCAGCAGCTCCGGGACAGGGGATCGGGATGAGCAGTTCTTC. It codes for CASSSGTGDRDEQFF. The chain employs TRBV11-2 and TRBJ2-1, with 10 bases aligning to TRBD1. Trimming cost V 4 bases and J 8 bases; bases outside gene matches: 8. The CDR3 has 15 residues. The germline V gene has CDR1 SGHAT and CDR2 FQNNGV.

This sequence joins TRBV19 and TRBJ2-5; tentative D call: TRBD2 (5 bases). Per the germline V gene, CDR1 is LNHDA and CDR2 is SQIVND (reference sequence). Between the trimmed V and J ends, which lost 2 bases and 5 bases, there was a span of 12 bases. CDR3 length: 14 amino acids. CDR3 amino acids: CASSIPPPGETQYF. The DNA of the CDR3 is TGTGCCAGTAGTATACCCCCCCCGGGGGAGACCCAGTACTTC.

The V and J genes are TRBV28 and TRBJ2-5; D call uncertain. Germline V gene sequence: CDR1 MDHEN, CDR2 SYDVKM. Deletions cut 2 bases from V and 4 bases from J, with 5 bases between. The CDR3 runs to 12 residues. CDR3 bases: TGTGCCAGCAGTTTACCCCGAGAGACCCAGTACTTC. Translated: CASSLPRETQYF.

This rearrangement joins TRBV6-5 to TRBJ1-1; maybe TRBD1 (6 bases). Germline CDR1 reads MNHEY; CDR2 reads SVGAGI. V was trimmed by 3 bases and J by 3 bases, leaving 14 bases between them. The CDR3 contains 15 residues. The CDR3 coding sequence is TGTGCCAGCAGTTATACAGGGATGGGATACACTGAAGCTTTCTTT. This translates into CASSYTGMGYTEAFF.

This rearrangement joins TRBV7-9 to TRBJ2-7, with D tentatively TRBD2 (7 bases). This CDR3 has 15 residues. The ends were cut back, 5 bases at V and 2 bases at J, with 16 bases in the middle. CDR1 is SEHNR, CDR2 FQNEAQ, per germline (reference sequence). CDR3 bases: TGTGCCAGCAGCCCAACCGGGGGGACAACCTACGAGCAGTACTTC. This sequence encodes CASSPTGGTTYEQYF.